What follows describes a single T cell receptor (beta chain). What it binds is not known. Noted time point: cycle 4 day 1 (C4D1), after about 6 weeks of nivolumab. Relapses following autologous stem cell transplantation were seen in all patients, with brentuximab vedotin exposure varying. The data originate from a study of PD-1 blockade in classical Hodgkin lymphoma. Study outcomes and limitations: Newly diagnosed patients had diversity similar to the baseline diversity of complete responders. Newly diagnosed patients had baseline TCR diversity that was reportedly lower than that of healthy donors. At C4D1, TCR diversity had climbed significantly for CD4+ cells, though not for CD8+ cells. Exclusion covered patients beginning nivolumab under 1 year post-ASCT.

The CDR3 is made up of 16 amino acids. Germline CDR1 SNHLY, CDR2 FYNNEI. Trimming shortened V by 0 bases and J by 6 bases, and 15 bases separated the two germline ends. Clones were read by immunoSEQ multiplex PCR, and TCRdb kept only the in-frame ones, dropping some. The sample lists about 50,000 clones; 90% were seen once. The sequence was collected from a human donor with classical Hodgkin lymphoma. The chain has TRBV2 and TRBJ1-5; possible D gene TRBD1, 6 bases. The source material was peripheral blood mononuclear cells (PBMCs), sampled before the fourth cycle of nivolumab. Written as DNA, the CDR3 is TGTGCCAGCAGTGAAGCGCTTCGGGGGCGCGGTCAGCCCCAGCATTTT. Encoded protein: CASSEALRGRGQPQHF.